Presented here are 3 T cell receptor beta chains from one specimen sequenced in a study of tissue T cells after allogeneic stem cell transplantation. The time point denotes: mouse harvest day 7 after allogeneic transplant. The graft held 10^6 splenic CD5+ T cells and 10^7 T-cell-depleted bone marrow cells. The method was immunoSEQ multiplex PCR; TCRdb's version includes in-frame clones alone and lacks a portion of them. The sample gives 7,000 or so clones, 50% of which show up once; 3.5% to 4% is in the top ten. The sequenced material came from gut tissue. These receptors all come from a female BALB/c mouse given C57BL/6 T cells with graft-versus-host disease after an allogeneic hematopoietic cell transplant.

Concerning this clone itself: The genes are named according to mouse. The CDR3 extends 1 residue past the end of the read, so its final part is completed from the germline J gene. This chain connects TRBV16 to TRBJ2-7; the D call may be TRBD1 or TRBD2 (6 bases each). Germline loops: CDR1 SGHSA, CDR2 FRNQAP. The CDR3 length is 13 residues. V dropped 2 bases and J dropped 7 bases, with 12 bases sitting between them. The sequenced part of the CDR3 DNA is TGTGCAAGCAGCTTACCGGGGGCCAAGGAACAGTAC. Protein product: CASSLPGAKEQY. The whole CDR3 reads CASSLPGAKEQYF.

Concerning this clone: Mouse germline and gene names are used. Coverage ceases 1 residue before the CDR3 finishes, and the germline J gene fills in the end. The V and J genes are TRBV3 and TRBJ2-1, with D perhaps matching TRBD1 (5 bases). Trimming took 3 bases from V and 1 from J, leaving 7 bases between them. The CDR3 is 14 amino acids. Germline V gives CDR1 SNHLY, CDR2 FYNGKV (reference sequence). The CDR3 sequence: CASSLDTNYAEQFF. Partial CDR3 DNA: TGTGCCAGCAGCTTGGACACGAACTATGCTGAGCAGTTC.

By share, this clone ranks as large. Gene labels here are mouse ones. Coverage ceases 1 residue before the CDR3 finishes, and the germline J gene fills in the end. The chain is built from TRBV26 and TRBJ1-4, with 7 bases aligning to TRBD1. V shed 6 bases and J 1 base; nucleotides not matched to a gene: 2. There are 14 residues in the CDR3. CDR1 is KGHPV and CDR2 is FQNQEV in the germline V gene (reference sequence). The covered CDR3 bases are TGTGCCAGCAGCGGGACAGCTTCCAACGAAAGATTATTT. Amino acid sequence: CASSGTASNERLF. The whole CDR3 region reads CASSGTASNERLFF.